This T cell receptor beta chain is from a study of PD-1 blockade in classical Hodgkin lymphoma. The CDR3 consists of 14 residues. In germline, CDR1 is SEHNR, CDR2 FQNEAQ (reference sequence). Trimming pared 3 bases from V and 2 bases from J, leaving 10 bases between. The assay was immunoSEQ multiplex PCR, and TCRdb's table has in-frame clones only and misses some. The table lists some 8,800 clones, 82% of them singletons, with roughly a quarter in the top ten. Time point denoted: cycle 4 day 1 (C4D1), after 5 to 7 weeks of nivolumab. All patients experienced relapse after autologous stem cell transplantation, and brentuximab vedotin exposure was variable. By magnetic negative selection, CD8+ T cells were isolated from the thawed PBMCs.

The source of this sequence is a human donor with classical Hodgkin lymphoma. The specimen was CD8+ T cells from blood, collected before the fourth cycle of nivolumab. V gene TRBV7-9 combines with J gene TRBJ1-1; perhaps TRBD1 as D (5 bases). The CDR3 region is CASSFGTDNTEAFF. The CDR3 DNA reads as TGTGCCAGCAGCTTCGGGACGGATAACACTGAAGCTTTCTTT.